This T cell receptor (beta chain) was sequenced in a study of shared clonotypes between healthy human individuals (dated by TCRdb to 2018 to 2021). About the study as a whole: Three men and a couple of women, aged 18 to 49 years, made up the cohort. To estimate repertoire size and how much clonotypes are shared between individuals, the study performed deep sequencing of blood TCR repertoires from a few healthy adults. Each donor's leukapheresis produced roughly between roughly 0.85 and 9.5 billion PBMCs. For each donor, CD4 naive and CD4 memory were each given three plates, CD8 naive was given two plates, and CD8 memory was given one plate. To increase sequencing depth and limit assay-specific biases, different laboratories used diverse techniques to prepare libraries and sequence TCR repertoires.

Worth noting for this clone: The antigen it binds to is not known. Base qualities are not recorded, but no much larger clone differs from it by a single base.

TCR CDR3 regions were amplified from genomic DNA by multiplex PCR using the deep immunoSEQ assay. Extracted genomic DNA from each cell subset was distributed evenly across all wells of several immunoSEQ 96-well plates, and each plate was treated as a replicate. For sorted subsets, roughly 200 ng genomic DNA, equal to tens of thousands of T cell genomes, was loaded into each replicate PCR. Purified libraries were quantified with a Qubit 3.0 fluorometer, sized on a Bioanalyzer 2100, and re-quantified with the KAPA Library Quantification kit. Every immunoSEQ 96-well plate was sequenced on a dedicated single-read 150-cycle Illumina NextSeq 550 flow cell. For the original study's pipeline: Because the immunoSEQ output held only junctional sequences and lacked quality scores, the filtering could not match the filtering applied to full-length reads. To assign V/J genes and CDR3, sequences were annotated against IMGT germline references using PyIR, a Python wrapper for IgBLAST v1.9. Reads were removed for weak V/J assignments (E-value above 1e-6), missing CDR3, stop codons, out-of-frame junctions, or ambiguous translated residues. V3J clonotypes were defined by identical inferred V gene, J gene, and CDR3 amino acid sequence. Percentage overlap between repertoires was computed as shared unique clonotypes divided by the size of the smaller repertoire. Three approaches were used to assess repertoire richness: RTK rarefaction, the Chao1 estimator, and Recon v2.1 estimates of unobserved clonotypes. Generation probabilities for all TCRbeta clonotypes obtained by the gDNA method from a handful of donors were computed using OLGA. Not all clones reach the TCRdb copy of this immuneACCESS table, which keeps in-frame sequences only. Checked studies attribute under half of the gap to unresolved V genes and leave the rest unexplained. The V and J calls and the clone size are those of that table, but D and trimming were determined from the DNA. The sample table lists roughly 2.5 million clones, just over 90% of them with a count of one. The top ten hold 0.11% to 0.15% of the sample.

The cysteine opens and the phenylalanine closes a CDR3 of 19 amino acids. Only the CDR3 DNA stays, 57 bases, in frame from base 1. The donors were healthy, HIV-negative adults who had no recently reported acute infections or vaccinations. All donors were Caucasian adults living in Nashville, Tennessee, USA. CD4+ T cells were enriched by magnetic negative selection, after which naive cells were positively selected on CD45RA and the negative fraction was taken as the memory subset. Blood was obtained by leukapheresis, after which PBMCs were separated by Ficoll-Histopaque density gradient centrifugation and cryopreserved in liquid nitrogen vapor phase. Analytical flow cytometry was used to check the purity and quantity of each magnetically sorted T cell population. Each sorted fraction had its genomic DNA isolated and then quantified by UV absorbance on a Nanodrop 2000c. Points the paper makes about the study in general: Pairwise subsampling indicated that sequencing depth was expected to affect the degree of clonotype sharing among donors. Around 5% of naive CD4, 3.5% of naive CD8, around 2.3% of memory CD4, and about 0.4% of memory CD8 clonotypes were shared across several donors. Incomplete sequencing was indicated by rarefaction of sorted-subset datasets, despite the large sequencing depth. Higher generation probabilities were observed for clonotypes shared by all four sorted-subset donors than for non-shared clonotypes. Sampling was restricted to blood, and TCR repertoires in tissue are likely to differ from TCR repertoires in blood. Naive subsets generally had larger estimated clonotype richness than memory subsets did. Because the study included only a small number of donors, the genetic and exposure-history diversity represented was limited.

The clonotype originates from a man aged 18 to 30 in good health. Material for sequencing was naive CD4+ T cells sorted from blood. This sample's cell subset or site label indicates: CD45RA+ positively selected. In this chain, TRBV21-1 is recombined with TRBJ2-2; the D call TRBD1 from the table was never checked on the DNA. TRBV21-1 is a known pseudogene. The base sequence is TGTGCCAGCAGCAAAGGGGGTTGGCGGGACAGGGAAAACACCGGGGAGCTGTTTTTT. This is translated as CASSKGGWRDRENTGELFF.